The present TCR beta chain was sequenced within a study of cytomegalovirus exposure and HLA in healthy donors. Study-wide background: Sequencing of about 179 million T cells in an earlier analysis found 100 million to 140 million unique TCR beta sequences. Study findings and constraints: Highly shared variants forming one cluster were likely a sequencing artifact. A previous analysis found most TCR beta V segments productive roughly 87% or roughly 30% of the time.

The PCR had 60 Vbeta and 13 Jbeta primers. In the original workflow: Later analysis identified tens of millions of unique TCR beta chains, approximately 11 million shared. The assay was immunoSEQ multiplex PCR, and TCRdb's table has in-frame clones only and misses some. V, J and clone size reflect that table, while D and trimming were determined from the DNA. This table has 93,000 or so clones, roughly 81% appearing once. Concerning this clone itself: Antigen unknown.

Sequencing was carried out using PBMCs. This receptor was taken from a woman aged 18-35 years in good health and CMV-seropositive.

CDR3 region: CASRTGGTSYEQYF. The CDR3 nucleotides read TGTGCCAGCAGGACGGGGGGAACCTCGTACGAGCAGTACTTC. The rearrangement links TRBV28 to TRBJ2-7; 7 bases line up with TRBD2. Per germline, CDR1 MDHEN and CDR2 SYDVKM. This CDR3 comprises 14 residues. The V segment lost 6 bases and the J segment 4 bases; nucleotides outside the gene matches: 9.